This T cell receptor beta chain came from a study of T cells in pancreatic ductal adenocarcinoma. Study findings and constraints: Blood had more productive templates and roughly 8-fold more unique clonotypes than tumor. No significant tumor-blood clonality difference; means were about 0.11 and 0.072. Comparisons of tumor and blood clonality may show falsely lower tumor diversity.

Using immunoSEQ multiplex PCR, the repertoire was profiled, and TCRdb retains in-frame clones only, with some absent. In the table there are over 15,000 clones, more than 75% of which are singletons. The selected patients with pancreatic ductal adenocarcinoma had surgery but no neoadjuvant therapy. The germline V and J ends were trimmed by 4 bases and 5 bases, with 7 bases remaining between them. This CDR3 contains 12 residues. Germline CDR1 SGDLS, CDR2 YYNGEE. Concerning this clone itself: Its antigen remains unknown.

The rearrangement uses TRBV9 and TRBJ2-1; no definite D call. This sequence originates from a human donor with pancreatic ductal adenocarcinoma. Specimen: PBMCs. The CDR3 nucleotides are TGTGCCAGCAGCCCAGGAGACAATGAGCAGTTCTTC. Translated: CASSPGDNEQFF.